This TCR beta chain was identified during a study of identifying expanded T cells in peripheral blood. Germline values: CDR1 SNHLY, CDR2 FYNNEI. With 4 bases removed from V and 12 bases from J, the gap between germline ends came to 16 bases. The CDR3 loop spans 12 amino acids. In this sample, this clone turned up a few times. Assay: immunoSEQ multiplex PCR; the TCRdb copy retains only in-frame clones and omits some. The table has about 52,000 clones, less than 85% seen once; the top ten hold around 13%. The sequence derives from a person aged 18-70 years in good health. The sample was blood. This sequence joins TRBV2 and TRBJ2-7; D is perhaps TRBD2 (5 bases). CDR3 nucleotides: TGTGCCAGCAGTGCGGGTCGGGATGCCAGGTACTTC. As protein: CASSAGRDARYF.